Listed below are T cell receptor beta chains from one sample, sequenced in a study of T-cell reconstitution after alpha-beta-depleted transplantation in children. Each CDR3 protein gets one entry after TCRdb re-called the PCR reads with MiXCR. The table shows about 74,000 distinct CDR3 sequences, with 13% to 15% occurring only once. The sequencing used PBMCs, mostly from graft donor cells, collected 180 days after TCRalphabeta/CD19-depleted stem cell transplant. These TCRs come from a male patient between 2 and 15 years old who had a stem cell transplant for acute lymphoblastic leukemia, so the T cells may come from the graft donor. Both conserved end residues are part of each CDR3. The order of the fields is V gene, clone size, J gene, D gene, CDR3 protein, CDR3 DNA. The D gene is left open where the match is weak. Clone size is not always given. Where it is, it says once, few, many or a class for expanded clones.

V gene: TRBV6-5
clone size: many
J gene: TRBJ2-7
D gene: TRBD2
CDR3 protein: CASSYYSAGAFYEQYF
CDR3 DNA: TGTGCCAGCAGTTACTACTCGGCGGGAGCATTCTACGAGCAGTACTTC

V gene: TRBV5-1
clone size: few
J gene: TRBJ1-6
D gene: TRBD1
CDR3 protein: CASRAGQGLNSPLHF
CDR3 DNA: TGCGCCAGCAGGGCGGGACAGGGTTTGAATTCACCCCTCCACTTT

V gene: TRBV15
clone size: -
J gene: TRBJ2-2
D gene: TRBD1
CDR3 protein: CATSRGPGTGGLTGELFF
CDR3 DNA: TGTGCCACCAGCAGGGGCCCAGGGACAGGGGGCCTCACCGGGGAGCTGTTTTTT

V gene: TRBV5-1
clone size: -
J gene: TRBJ1-2
D gene: TRBD1
CDR3 protein: CASSMGQGDYGYTF
CDR3 DNA: TGCGCCAGCAGCATGGGACAGGGCGACTATGGCTACACCTTC

V gene: TRBV25-1
clone size: few
J gene: TRBJ2-7
D gene: -
CDR3 protein: CASSEWPLTHEQYF
CDR3 DNA: TGTGCCAGCAGTGAATGGCCACTTACACACGAGCAGTACTTC

V gene: TRBV7-3
clone size: -
J gene: TRBJ1-6
D gene: -
CDR3 protein: CASSLLGNSPLHF
CDR3 DNA: TGTGCCAGCAGCCTCCTGGGTAATTCACCCCTCCACTTT

V gene: TRBV21-1
clone size: once
J gene: TRBJ1-4
D gene: -
CDR3 protein: CASSKVEGIGPRDEKLFF
CDR3 DNA: TGTGCCAGCAGCAAAGTTGAGGGTATCGGACCTCGGGATGAAAAACTGTTTTTT

V gene: TRBV12-3/TRBV12-4
clone size: -
J gene: TRBJ2-2
D gene: TRBD2
CDR3 protein: CASSLLAGATVNTGELFF
CDR3 DNA: TGTGCCAGCAGTTTGCTAGCGGGAGCTACGGTTAACACCGGGGAGCTGTTTTTT

V gene: TRBV28
clone size: -
J gene: TRBJ1-2
D gene: -
CDR3 protein: CASAKYGYTF
CDR3 DNA: TGTGCCAGCGCTAAGTATGGCTACACCTTC

V gene: TRBV20-1
clone size: -
J gene: TRBJ2-7
D gene: TRBD1
CDR3 protein: CSASWDRLPYEQYF
CDR3 DNA: TGCAGTGCTTCCTGGGACAGACTCCCCTACGAGCAGTACTTC

V gene: TRBV5-1
clone size: few
J gene: TRBJ2-2
D gene: TRBD1
CDR3 protein: CASSLSTGGINTGELFF
CDR3 DNA: TGCGCCAGCAGCTTGTCTACAGGGGGGATTAACACCGGGGAGCTGTTTTTT

V gene: TRBV7-6
clone size: many
J gene: TRBJ2-1
D gene: TRBD1
CDR3 protein: CASSLRDRAGNEQFF
CDR3 DNA: TGTGCCAGCAGCTTACGGGACAGGGCAGGAAATGAGCAGTTCTTC

V gene: TRBV5-5
clone size: -
J gene: TRBJ2-4
D gene: -
CDR3 protein: CASSLGRGEGLAKNIQYF
CDR3 DNA: TGTGCCAGCAGCTTGGGCAGGGGTGAGGGGTTAGCCAAAAACATTCAGTACTTC

V gene: TRBV12-3/TRBV12-4
clone size: many
J gene: TRBJ1-2
D gene: TRBD1
CDR3 protein: CASSDNRGRGYGYTF
CDR3 DNA: TGTGCCAGCAGTGACAACAGGGGGCGCGGGTATGGCTACACCTTC

V gene: TRBV7-2
clone size: -
J gene: TRBJ2-7
D gene: -
CDR3 protein: CASSPDSKSYEQYF
CDR3 DNA: TGTGCCAGCAGTCCGGACTCGAAGTCCTACGAGCAGTACTTC

V gene: TRBV28
clone size: many
J gene: TRBJ2-7
D gene: -
CDR3 protein: CASQEGYEQYF
CDR3 DNA: TGTGCCAGTCAAGAGGGATACGAGCAGTACTTC

V gene: TRBV4-3
clone size: -
J gene: TRBJ2-1
D gene: -
CDR3 protein: CASSQEGATRNEQFF
CDR3 DNA: TGCGCCAGCAGCCAAGAGGGAGCTACTAGAAATGAGCAGTTCTTC

V gene: TRBV7-7
clone size: many
J gene: TRBJ2-5
D gene: TRBD1
CDR3 protein: CASSLSDRVGQETQYF
CDR3 DNA: TGTGCTAGCAGCCTCTCGGACAGGGTCGGGCAAGAGACCCAGTACTTC